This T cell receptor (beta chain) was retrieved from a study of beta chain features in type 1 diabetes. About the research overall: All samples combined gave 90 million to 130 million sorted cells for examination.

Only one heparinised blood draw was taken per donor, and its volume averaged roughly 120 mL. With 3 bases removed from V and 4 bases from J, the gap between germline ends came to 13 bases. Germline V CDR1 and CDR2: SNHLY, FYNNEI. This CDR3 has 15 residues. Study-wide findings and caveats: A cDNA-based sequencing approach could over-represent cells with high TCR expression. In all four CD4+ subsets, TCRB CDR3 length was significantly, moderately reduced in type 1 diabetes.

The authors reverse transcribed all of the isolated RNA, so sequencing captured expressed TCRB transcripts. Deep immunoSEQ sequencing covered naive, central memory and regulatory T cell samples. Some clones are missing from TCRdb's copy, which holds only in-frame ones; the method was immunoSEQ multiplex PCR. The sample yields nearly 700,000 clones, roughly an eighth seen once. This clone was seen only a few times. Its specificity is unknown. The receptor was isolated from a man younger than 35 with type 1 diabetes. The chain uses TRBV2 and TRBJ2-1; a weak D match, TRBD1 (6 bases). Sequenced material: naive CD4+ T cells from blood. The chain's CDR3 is CASSDGRGEYNEQFF. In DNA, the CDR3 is TGTGCCAGCAGTGACGGCAGGGGCGAGTACAATGAGCAGTTCTTC.